These 2 T cell receptor beta chains were sequenced from one sample in a study of regulatory T cells in long-lasting Graves disease. The time point is: newly diagnosed GD, antithyroid drugs for less than 3 months. RNA extracted from PBMCs served as the sequencing template. TCR beta libraries were built with iRepertoire HTBI primers and Arm-PCR of CDR3 regions. TCRdb redid the calling of the multiplex PCR reads with MiXCR, one entry per CDR3 protein. The table lists 380,000 or so distinct CDR3 sequences, roughly 17% of them singletons, with 20% to 25% in the top ten. These data are also associated with another study on T cells in Graves' hyperthyroidism and ophthalmopathy.

The starting material was peripheral blood mononuclear cells (PBMCs), obtained at new diagnosis, from a patient treated with antithyroid drugs. All receptors come from a woman aged 18-30 years with Graves disease.

This clonotype occurred many times. CDR3 in DNA: TGTGCCAGCAGTGTGACTAGCAATGAGCAGTTCTTC. Protein product: CASSVTSNEQFF. The rearrangement links TRBV2 to TRBJ2-1; D is possibly TRBD2 (6 bases). The CDR3 has 12 residues. Trimming left V 4 bases short and J 6 bases short, with 7 bases between. Looked up from germline, CDR1 is SNHLY and CDR2 is FYNNEI.

The chain couples TRBV7-2 to TRBJ1-1, with a tentative D call TRBD1 (6 bases). CDR3 length: 14 amino acids. Germline CDR1 and CDR2: SGHTA and FQGNSA. Between the trimmed V and J ends, which lost 3 bases and 4 bases, there was a span of 12 bases. In nucleotides, the CDR3 is TGTGCCAGCAGCTTTCTGGACAGTTTCACTGAAGCTTTCTTT. Encoded protein: CASSFLDSFTEAFF.